The 32 T cell receptor beta chains below all came from one sample that was sequenced in a study of blood T cell repertoires in COVID-19 (dated by TCRdb to the early 2020s). Library preparation was by the immunoSEQ multiplex PCR assay. The clones in this table, taken by TCRdb from immuneACCESS, are in-frame only. Not every clone is retained; where verified, under half of the shortfall comes from an unresolved V gene, and the cause of the rest is unknown. This sample lists over 200,000 clones; roughly 87% were detected once. The ten biggest clones cover about a tenth of the sample. Sequencing input: PBMCs or T cells enriched from blood (not recorded which). The receptors were gathered from a man aged 25-45 years who had recovered from COVID-19.

The J gene is TRBJ1-3, the V gene TRBV7-2, with D tentatively TRBD1 (5 bases). V dropped 5 bases and J dropped 2 bases, with 16 bases sitting between them. The CDR3 is made up of 16 amino acids. Germline V gene data show CDR1 as SGHTA and CDR2 as FQGNSA. This CDR3 reads CASSTLTGLAGNTIYF. DNA of the CDR3: TGTGCCAGCAGCACCCTAACAGGTCTTGCTGGAAACACCATATATTTT.

The chain links TRBV30 to TRBJ2-7, with TRBD2 as a possible D gene (5 bases). Germline-derived CDR1 and CDR2 are GTSNPN and SVGIG (reference sequence). The CDR3 spans 15 residues. V was pared by 0 bases and J by 2 bases, with 14 bases between. CDR3 DNA sequence: TGTGCCTGGAGTGTACCCGGGGTTGGCCCCTACGAGCAGTACTTC. Its protein is CAWSVPGVGPYEQYF.

The genes are TRBV19 and TRBJ2-3, with 9 bases lining up with TRBD2. The CDR3 is 14 residues long. Germline assignment: CDR1 LNHDA and CDR2 SQIVND (reference sequence). V trimming: 5 bases; J trimming: 8 bases; junction bases outside the gene matches: 8. The CDR3 DNA reads as TGTGCCAGTAGTTCTGGGCGGGGGGGCCGTACGCAGTATTTT. Its protein is CASSSGRGGRTQYF.

The count of this clone is one. The chain joins TRBV7-2 to TRBJ2-7; D might be TRBD2 (6 bases). The CDR3 is made up of 14 amino acids. V lost 5 bases to trimming and J lost 3 bases, with 14 bases between them. CDR1 and CDR2 from the germline V gene are SGHTA and FQGNSA. The DNA of the CDR3 is TGTGCCAGCAGCCAAGCTAGCGAGCGCTACGAGCAGTACTTC. This encodes CASSQASERYEQYF.

The V gene is TRBV29-1, the J gene TRBJ2-7; 12 bases match TRBD1. J gave up 0 bases and V 0 bases, and 18 bases lay outside the gene matches. The CDR3 spans 21 residues. Per the germline V gene, CDR1 is SQVTM and CDR2 is ANQGSEA. CDR3 region: CSVEDLSPRDRGPSSSYEQYF. The CDR3, as DNA: TGCAGCGTTGAAGATTTGTCCCCCCGGGACAGGGGGCCGTCGAGCTCCTACGAGCAGTACTTC.

This clone occurred once. The chain employs TRBV7-9 and TRBJ1-1, with D perhaps matching TRBD1 (5 bases). This CDR3 has 18 residues. Germline V gene data show CDR1 as SEHNR and CDR2 as FQNEAQ (reference sequence). V lost 1 base, J lost 5 bases, and 23 bases lay in between. The CDR3 DNA reads TGTGCCAGCAGCTTAGTTGGCAATTTTAAGGGGTTTGGGACTGAAGCTTTCTTT. It codes for CASSLVGNFKGFGTEAFF.

The sample holds one count of this clone. The J gene is TRBJ1-5, the V gene TRBV6-5; 8 nucleotides match TRBD1. The CDR3 spans 13 residues. Trimming removed 7 bases from V and 6 bases from J; junction bases left unmatched: 5. From germline, CDR1 is MNHEY and CDR2 SVGAGI. The CDR3, as DNA: TGTGCCAGCACTGGGACAGGAGGTCAGCCCCAGCATTTT. Protein product: CASTGTGGQPQHF.

The genes are TRBV5-5 and TRBJ2-5, with 9 bases identical to TRBD1. Trimming cost V 5 bases and J 3 bases; bases outside gene matches: 5. Germline V gives CDR1 SGHKS, CDR2 YYEKEE (reference sequence). This CDR3 is built from 14 residues. DNA of the CDR3: TGTGCCAGCAGTTCTACAGGGGGCGAAGAGACCCAGTACTTC. Translating it yields CASSSTGGEETQYF.

V and J are TRBV2 and TRBJ2-1; D is possibly TRBD2 (5 bases). The germline CDR1 and CDR2 sequences are SNHLY and FYNNEI. This CDR3 spans 14 amino acids. V was trimmed by 5 bases and J by 1 base, leaving 9 bases between them. In DNA, the CDR3 is TGTGCCAGCAGTCTCGGGGAATCCTACAATGAGCAGTTCTTC. Translating gives CASSLGESYNEQFF.

The chain uses TRBV7-9 and TRBJ1-4, with 9 positions matching TRBD1. V was pared by 5 bases and J by 7 bases, with 8 bases of the junction left unmatched. Germline loops: CDR1 SEHNR, CDR2 FQNEAQ (reference sequence). The CDR3 loop spans 15 amino acids. CDR3 loop: CASSGPGQGFEKLFF. The DNA of the CDR3 is TGTGCCAGCAGCGGGCCGGGACAGGGATTTGAAAAACTGTTTTTT.

This rearrangement joins TRBV28 to TRBJ1-1, with TRBD1 identical over 10 bases. The germline CDR1 and CDR2 sequences are MDHEN and SYDVKM. Germline trimming cut 1 base from V and 1 base from J; bases unmatched to any gene: 18. The CDR3 sequence is 21 residues long. The CDR3 loop reads CASSLSAGDRGGRVENTEAFF. CDR3 nucleotides: TGTGCCAGCAGTTTATCGGCGGGGGACAGGGGAGGTAGGGTAGAGAACACTGAAGCTTTCTTT.

The V call is TRBV7-9, the J call TRBJ2-1; D may be TRBD2 (5 bases). The ends were cut back, 3 bases at V and 2 bases at J, with 14 bases in the middle. CDR1 SEHNR and CDR2 FQNEAQ come from the germline V gene (reference sequence). The CDR3 is 16 amino acids. The CDR3 bases are TGTGCCAGCAGCTTTTTGGCGACTAAACCCTACAATGAGCAGTTCTTC. This encodes CASSFLATKPYNEQFF.

The chain employs TRBV30 and TRBJ1-1; perhaps TRBD1 as D (5 bases). The CDR3 covers 16 residues. Per germline, CDR1 GTSNPN and CDR2 SVGIG (reference sequence). The V gene lost 3 bases and the J gene lost 3 bases, with 20 bases spanning the gap. The CDR3 loop is CAWSPMGGRRHTEAFF. In nucleotides, the CDR3 is TGTGCCTGGAGCCCAATGGGGGGGAGGCGGCACACTGAAGCTTTCTTT.

V gene TRBV2 combines with J gene TRBJ1-6, with a possible D match to TRBD1 (5 bases). The CDR3 spans 16 residues. Trimming stripped 8 bases from V and 0 bases from J, with 14 bases between. Germline V gives CDR1 SNHLY, CDR2 FYNNEI. The CDR3 region has the DNA TGTGCCAGCGGCCGCGACAGTAGCTCCTATAATTCACCCCTCCACTTT. It translates to CASGRDSSSYNSPLHF.

V gene TRBV27 combines with J gene TRBJ1-6; no definite D call. Germline V gene sequence: CDR1 MNHEY, CDR2 SMNVEV (reference sequence). The CDR3 sequence is 14 residues long. Between the trimmed V and J ends, which lost 3 bases and 10 bases, there was a span of 13 bases. DNA for the CDR3: TGTGCCAGCAGTTTTCGGTTCCACGAGTCACCCCTCCACTTT. Amino acids: CASSFRFHESPLHF.

The rearrangement links TRBV18 to TRBJ2-3, with a weak D call TRBD1 (5 bases). The germline gives CDR1 KGHSH, CDR2 LQKENI. The ends were cut back, 2 bases at V and 6 bases at J, with 6 bases in the middle. The CDR3 loop spans 12 amino acids. The CDR3: CASSPGADTQYF. Written as DNA, the CDR3 is TGTGCCAGCTCACCAGGGGCGGATACGCAGTATTTT.

V is TRBV11-2 and J is TRBJ2-2; D not certain. This CDR3 is built from 15 residues. The germline gives CDR1 SGHAT, CDR2 FQNNGV. V lost 4 bases and J lost 4, with 13 bases in between. For the CDR3, the DNA is TGTGCCAGCAGCTCCATCCGCGGTGGCACCGGGGAGCTGTTTTTT. This translates into CASSSIRGGTGELFF.

In its sample, this clone was seen a few times. The chain couples TRBV12-5 to TRBJ2-5; TRBD2 agrees at 8 bases. This CDR3 is 15 amino acids long. CDR1 and CDR2 (germline): LGHNT, FRNRAP. The ends lost 1 base at V and 5 bases at J; junction bases unmatched: 6. CDR3 sequence reads: CASGLASGSGETQYF. Written as DNA, the CDR3 is TGTGCTAGTGGTTTGGCCAGCGGGAGCGGGGAGACCCAGTACTTC.

The V and J genes are TRBV5-1 and TRBJ1-1; D is perhaps TRBD1 (5 bases). Germline V gene lookup returns CDR1 SGHRS and CDR2 YFSETQ. The V end was cut by 3 bases, the J end by 5 bases, with 14 bases between. The CDR3 spans 14 residues. The CDR3 loop reads CASSSQVRGTEAFF. The CDR3, as DNA: TGCGCCAGCAGCTCACAGGTACGGGGGACTGAAGCTTTCTTT.

The chain is built from TRBV29-1 and TRBJ2-3; D ambiguous. V was shortened by 7 bases and J by 4 bases, with 18 bases between the two germline ends. This CDR3 comprises 14 residues. Germline CDR1 SQVTM, CDR2 ANQGSEA. CDR3 protein: CSASTLDFADTQYF. Here the CDR3 DNA reads TGCAGCGCATCGACTTTGGATTTCGCAGATACGCAGTATTTT.

This clone was picked up a small number of times. The rearrangement uses TRBV6-1 and TRBJ1-2, with TRBD1 identical over 10 bases. Per germline, CDR1 MNHNS and CDR2 SASEGT. The CDR3 length is 15 residues. V lost 1 base to trimming and J lost 7 bases; unmatched junction nucleotides: 6. CDR3 bases: TGTGCCAGCAGTGAAGATGCACGACAGGGGGCTGGCTACACCTTC. It is translated as CASSEDARQGAGYTF.

This chain connects TRBV7-2 to TRBJ2-7; the match to TRBD1 covers 10 bases. V trimming: 4 bases; J trimming: 7 bases; junction bases outside the gene matches: 10. Germline V gene lookup returns CDR1 SGHTA and CDR2 FQGNSA. CDR3 length equals 15 residues. CDR3 amino acids: CASSSRDRGLGEQYF. The CDR3 nucleotides read TGTGCCAGCAGCTCCCGGGACAGGGGTTTGGGGGAGCAGTACTTC.

The chain recombines TRBV2 with TRBJ1-1; no clear D gene. V shed 8 bases and J shed 5 bases, with 15 bases lying between them. The CDR3 length is 13 residues. Germline assignment: CDR1 SNHLY and CDR2 FYNNEI. The CDR3 DNA reads TGTGCCAGCCGGGAGGGAAGAGAAACTGAAGCTTTCTTT. Its protein is CASREGRETEAFF.

CDR3 sequence (DNA): TGTGCCAGCAGCTTACACCCATCGACAGTTGGGGCCAACGTCCTGACTTTC. Protein: CASSLHPSTVGANVLTF. V and J are TRBV7-9 and TRBJ2-6; possibly TRBD1 for D (5 bases). The ends were cut back, 2 bases at V and 3 bases at J, with 14 bases in the middle. Germline CDR1 is SEHNR and CDR2 is FQNEAQ (reference sequence). The CDR3 has 17 residues.

DNA of the CDR3: TGTGCCAGCACGACAGGGTTGGGCTACACCTTC. It specifies CASTTGLGYTF. The rearrangement uses TRBV13 and TRBJ1-2; 7 bases are shared with TRBD1. This CDR3 spans 11 amino acids. Germline CDR1 PRHDT, CDR2 FYEKMQ (reference sequence). The V segment lost 7 bases and the J segment 8 bases; nucleotides outside the gene matches: 4.

The V call is TRBV6-5, the J call TRBJ1-1; D is possibly TRBD1 (6 bases). CDR3 length: 14 amino acids. Germline V lookup: CDR1 MNHEY, CDR2 SVGAGI. Trimming left V 6 bases short and J 0 bases short, with 11 bases between. CDR3 amino acids: CASSQTGMNTEAFF. CDR3 DNA: TGTGCCAGCAGCCAGACAGGTATGAACACTGAAGCTTTCTTT.

CDR3 DNA sequence: TGTGCCAGCAGCCAACAAACTAATGAAAAACTGTTTTTT. Its protein product is CASSQQTNEKLFF. This chain joins TRBV7-2 and TRBJ1-4; no definite D call. V was pared by 5 bases and J by 1 base, with 5 bases between. The germline V gene has CDR1 SGHTA and CDR2 FQGNSA. The CDR3 sequence is 13 residues long.

The gene calls are TRBV28 and TRBJ1-1, with 9 bases identical to TRBD1. Germline CDR1 MDHEN, CDR2 SYDVKM. CDR3 length equals 11 residues. J was trimmed by 11 bases and V by 6 bases; bases with no gene match: 4. The chain's CDR3 is CASSHGQGAFF. CDR3 DNA: TGTGCCAGCAGCCACGGACAGGGGGCTTTCTTT.

Remarks on this clone: A much larger clone is a single base away; this may be a read error. Other DNA sequences in the same sample also yield this CDR3. The chain joins TRBV7-4 to TRBJ1-5; D is possibly TRBD1 (6 bases). The CDR3 has 17 residues. Germline V gene lookup returns CDR1 SGHVT and CDR2 SQSDAQ. CDR3 sequence (DNA): TGCCCCAGCAGCGACGGATACGGGGGGGGCAGCAATCAGCCCCAGCATTTT. It is translated as CPSSDGYGGGSNQPQHF. The entire variable domain, with the rest obtained from reference TRBV7-4 and TRBJ1-5, is as follows: GAGVSQSPRYKVAKRGRDVALRCDSISGHVTLYWYRQTLGQGSEVLTYSQSDAQRDKSGRPSGRFSAERPERSVSTLKIQRTEQGDSAVYLCPSSDGYGGGSNQPQHFGDGTRLSIL.

The rearrangement links TRBV10-3 to TRBJ1-5; D call uncertain. Looked up from germline, CDR1 is ENHRY and CDR2 is SYGVKD. The V and J ends lost 6 bases and 7 bases respectively, with 19 bases between them. The CDR3 spans 15 residues. In DNA form, the CDR3 reads TGTGCCATCAGCGAAACAAACAGCTCCTCCCAGCCCCAGCATTTT. The encoded protein is CAISETNSSSQPQHF.

This clone has a single count. The rearrangement uses TRBV5-1 and TRBJ2-7, with D perhaps matching TRBD1 (6 bases). Germline V gives CDR1 SGHRS, CDR2 YFSETQ. Trimming cost V 0 bases and J 2 bases, with 9 bases left between them. CDR3 size: 14 residues. The CDR3 DNA reads as TGCGCCAGCAGCTTGGCTCACAGGGCCTACGAGCAGTACTTC. Translated, it gives CASSLAHRAYEQYF.

The chain links TRBV6-2 or TRBV6-3 to TRBJ1-2; D is perhaps TRBD1 (5 bases). The length of the CDR3 is 12 residues. Trimming stripped 6 bases from V and 4 bases from J, with 9 bases between. In germline, CDR1 is MNHEY, CDR2 SVGEGT. CDR3 sequence reads: CASSFGGYGYTF. CDR3 DNA: TGTGCCAGCAGCTTCGGGGGCTATGGCTACACCTTC.